Sequencing of this T cell receptor beta chain was carried out in a study of Ad26.COV2.S vaccination and SARS-CoV-2 variants. For the study at large: Once, or twice with 56 days between doses, Ad26.COV2.S was given intramuscularly.

Clones were sequenced by immunoSEQ multiplex PCR, and TCRdb holds only the in-frame ones, with some missing. The profile shows approximately 300,000 clones, around 84% of them singletons. This CDR3 has 13 residues. V was shortened by 2 bases and J by 5 bases, with 9 bases between the two germline ends. From germline, CDR1 is MNHEY and CDR2 SVGAGI. Treatment given: roughly 20 received Ad26.COV2.S at low or high dose, single or two shots; roughly 5 received placebo; per-sample allocation not given. At day 63 after the first vaccine or placebo injection, samples were drawn. The sequence derives from a person aged 18-65 years who received the Ad26.COV2.S COVID-19 vaccine or a placebo. The chain uses TRBV6-5 and TRBJ1-1; D gene ambiguous. This material consisted of peripheral blood, taken in a trial of Ad26.COV2.S vaccine versus placebo. The CDR3, as DNA: TGTGCCAGCAGTTACGGGGAGGTTACTGAAGCTTTCTTT. Protein: CASSYGEVTEAFF.